These T cell receptor beta chains were read from a single sample in a study of response to subunit inactivated influenza vaccine. TCRdb itself ran the RT-PCR reads through MiXCR, one entry per CDR3 protein. The sample has around 540,000 distinct CDR3 sequences, about 12% seen once. The source was PBMCs from blood, collected on the day of vaccination. These TCRs come from a man aged 50-59 years who received an inactivated influenza vaccine. CDR3s include the opening cysteine and the closing phenylalanine or tryptophan. D genes are given only for firm matches. The size of a clone is reported for some rows only, either as once, few or many, or as a class for expanded clones.

d_call | clone_size | j_call | v_call | cdr3_nt | cdr3_aa
TRBD2 | . | TRBJ2-4 | TRBV7-2 | TGTGCCAGCAGCCAGGCGGTAGCGGGAGTAGCCAAAAACATTCAGTACTTC | CASSQAVAGVAKNIQYF
. | . | TRBJ2-1 | TRBV18 | TGTGCCAGCTCACCAGCCGACCCGGGACTTCGAACCTACAATGAGCAGTTCTTC | CASSPADPGLRTYNEQFF
TRBD2 | many | TRBJ2-1 | TRBV20-1 | TGCAGTGCTAGGATACCTAGCGGGAGCCACAATGAGCAGTTCTTC | CSARIPSGSHNEQFF
. | . | TRBJ2-5 | TRBV3-1 | TGTGCCAGCAGCCAAGATAGACTAGTAGCGGCAGGCGAAGAGACCCAGTACTTC | CASSQDRLVAAGEETQYF
. | . | TRBJ2-7 | TRBV10-3 | TGTGCCATCAGTGAGTCGAAAGGGCGGTCCGACGAGCAGTACTTC | CAISESKGRSDEQYF
TRBD1 | few | TRBJ1-4 | TRBV20-1 | TGCAGTGCTATCAGGGGGCTAAGGACTAATGAAAAACTGTTTTTT | CSAIRGLRTNEKLFF
. | . | TRBJ2-1 | TRBV20-1 | TGCAGTGCTCGGGACTTAGCGGATCCCCTCTACAATGAGCAGTTCTTC | CSARDLADPLYNEQFF
. | few | TRBJ2-7 | TRBV12-3/TRBV12-4 | TGTGCCAGCAGTTTTGGGTATAGATCCGAGCAGTACTTC | CASSFGYRSEQYF
. | few | TRBJ2-3 | TRBV21-1 | TGTGCCAGCAGCAAACTAACCAGCACAGATACGCAGTATTTT | CASSKLTSTDTQYF
. | . | TRBJ1-6 | TRBV7-9 | TGTGCCAGCAGCTTGGGACACTATAATTCACCCCTCCACTTT | CASSLGHYNSPLHF
. | . | TRBJ1-5 | TRBV12-3/TRBV12-4 | TGTGCCAGCACCTTGGGCGTTAGCAATCAGCCCCAGCATTTT | CASTLGVSNQPQHF
. | . | TRBJ2-7 | TRBV5-1 | TGCGCCAGCAGCTTGGCAAGCTTCCACGAGCAGTACTTC | CASSLASFHEQYF
. | many | TRBJ2-2 | TRBV12-3/TRBV12-4 | TGTGCCAGCAGACGTAACACCGGGGAGCTGTTTTTT | CASRRNTGELFF
. | few | TRBJ1-1 | TRBV4-1 | TGCGCCAGCAGCCAAGGGGCCACTTTGAACACTGAAGCTTTCTTT | CASSQGATLNTEAFF
. | . | TRBJ2-1 | TRBV5-1 | TGCGCCAGCAGGTCGGCCCCAAGTTCCTACAATGAGCAGTTCTTC | CASRSAPSSYNEQFF
TRBD2 | . | TRBJ2-3 | TRBV7-2 | TGTGCCAGCAGCTTACGTCTAGCGGGACAAAACACAGATACGCAGTATTTT | CASSLRLAGQNTDTQYF
. | many | TRBJ2-3 | TRBV5-1 | TGCGCCAGCAGCCTCCCTGGAGCGGAAGTCACAGATACGCAGTATTTT | CASSLPGAEVTDTQYF